What follows are 30 T cell receptor beta chains derived from one specimen sequenced in a study of blood T cells in healthy people across ages. Primed by a sample-barcoded 5' primer and a J-beta primer mix, a second PCR proceeded for about 7 to 11 cycles. TCRdb recomputed calls from the 5' RACE reads with MiXCR, one row per CDR3 protein. The repertoire includes 780,000 or so distinct CDR3 sequences, about 61% of them detected once, and under 30% sits in the top ten. Sequencing was carried out using blood. The receptors shown here come from a man between 40 and 49 years old in good health.

The chain carries TRBV6-6 and TRBJ2-5; D assignment may be TRBD1 or TRBD2 (5 bases each). The J call could be wrong; TRBJ2-7 is a better fit for the DNA end. Germline assignment: CDR1 MNHNY and CDR2 SVGAGI (reference sequence). This CDR3 has 13 amino acids. The CDR3 here is CASRPGANYEQYF. The CDR3 DNA reads TGTGCCAGCAGACCCGGGGCAAACTACGAGCAGTACTTC.

The chain carries TRBV27 and TRBJ1-5, with 7 bases aligning to TRBD1. There are 14 residues in the CDR3. The germline V gene encodes CDR1 MNHEY and CDR2 SMNVEV (reference sequence). V lost 1 base to trimming and J lost 7 bases; unmatched junction nucleotides: 4. The CDR3 DNA reads as TGTGCCAGCAGTTTATTGGGACAGAACCAGCCCCAGCATTTT. This sequence encodes CASSLLGQNQPQHF.

The genes are TRBV12-3 or TRBV12-4 and TRBJ2-3, with TRBD2 matching over 7 bases. The CDR3 is 14 residues long. The J segment lost 4 bases and the V segment lost 3 bases, leaving 4 bases of the junction unmatched. DNA of the CDR3: TGTGCCAGCAGTTTTAGCGCGGGAGCAGATACGCAGTATTTT. Its protein is CASSFSAGADTQYF.

This chain links TRBV12-5 with TRBJ2-7, with D possibly TRBD1 on 6 matching bases. Trimming stripped 4 bases from V and 5 bases from J, with 9 bases between. The CDR3 is 12 residues long. Germline V CDR1 and CDR2: LGHNT, FRNRAP. The CDR3 loop is CASGSRGNEQYF. CDR3 bases: TGTGCTAGTGGTTCCAGGGGCAACGAGCAGTACTTC.

For the CDR3, the DNA is TGCAGTGCTACCCGGGACGTAGTATCATACGAGCAGTACTTC. Amino acids: CSATRDVVSYEQYF. The chain links TRBV20-1 to TRBJ2-7; D may be TRBD1 or TRBD2 (5 bases each). CDR3 length: 14 residues. Germline V CDR1 and CDR2: DFQATT, SNEGSKA (reference sequence). Trimming removed 4 bases from V and 4 bases from J, with 17 bases in between.

This clonotype was seen just once. The J gene is TRBJ2-3, the V gene TRBV5-1; 11 nucleotides align to TRBD2. The V gene end was trimmed by 0 bases and the J gene end by 4 bases; junction bases not matched to a gene: 4. This CDR3 has 16 residues. Germline-derived CDR1 and CDR2 are SGHRS and YFSETQ. This CDR3 reads CASSLDGTSGADTQYF. The CDR3 DNA sequence: TGCGCCAGCAGCTTGGATGGGACTAGCGGAGCAGATACGCAGTATTTT. Based on the CDR3 plus reference TRBV5-1 and TRBJ2-3, the full variable domain is KAGVTQTPRYLIKTRGQQVTLSCSPISGHRSVSWYQQTPGQGLQFLFEYFSETQRNKGNFPGRFSGRQFSNSRSEMNVSTLELGDSALYLCASSLDGTSGADTQYFGPGTRLTVL.

The chain joins TRBV6-2 or TRBV6-3 to TRBJ1-6; D is unresolved. The ends were cut back, 10 bases at V and 9 bases at J, with 16 bases in the middle. Looked up from germline, CDR1 is MNHEY and CDR2 is SVGEGT. The CDR3 runs 13 residues. CDR3 bases: TGTGCCACCACGGACTTTGAGGCTTCACCCCTCCACTTT. It encodes CATTDFEASPLHF.

The rearrangement joins TRBV7-2 to TRBJ2-7; 10 nucleotides line up with TRBD1. Germline CDR1 reads SGHTA; CDR2 reads FQGNSA. The length of the CDR3 is 12 residues. The CDR3 loop reads CATGGTPYEQYF. CDR3 nucleotide sequence: TGTGCGACAGGGGGCACACCCTACGAGCAGTACTTC.

The chain is built from TRBV6-2 or TRBV6-3 and TRBJ2-1, with 10 bases fitting TRBD2. This CDR3 comprises 14 residues. Unmatched junction bases numbered 9, after V lost 7 bases and J lost 9 bases. CDR1 is MNHEY, CDR2 SVGEGT, per germline. The CDR3 loop is CASTPIAGGTEQFF. CDR3 coding DNA: TGTGCCAGCACCCCAATAGCGGGAGGCACTGAGCAGTTCTTC.

CDR3 nucleotide sequence: TGTGCCAGCAGTTACCCCGGGACAGGGGGCGAGGAGCAGTTCTTC. Its protein product is CASSYPGTGGEEQFF. This rearrangement joins TRBV6-2 or TRBV6-3 to TRBJ2-1, with 12 bases lining up with TRBD1. The CDR3 loop spans 15 amino acids. The V segment lost 2 bases and the J segment 10 bases; nucleotides outside the gene matches: 6. Germline lookup yields CDR1 MNHEY and CDR2 SVGEGT.

J is TRBJ2-1 and V is TRBV5-1; D call uncertain. The germline V and J ends were trimmed by 0 bases and 1 base, with 8 bases remaining between them. Germline assignment: CDR1 SGHRS and CDR2 YFSETQ. This CDR3 region has 15 residues. CDR3 sequence: CASSLAMRSYNEQFF. For the CDR3, the DNA is TGCGCCAGCAGCTTGGCCATGCGTTCCTACAATGAGCAGTTCTTC.

Many counts were recorded for this clonotype. The chain links TRBV12-3 or TRBV12-4 to TRBJ2-5, with 10 positions matching TRBD2. V shed 5 bases and J 3 bases; nucleotides not matched to a gene: 6. The CDR3 is 15 residues long. The CDR3 DNA reads as TGTGCCAGCAGTCCCAGGACTAGCGGCAAAGAGACCCAGTACTTC. Protein: CASSPRTSGKETQYF.

The chain carries TRBV27 and TRBJ1-4; no clear D gene. This CDR3 has 15 amino acids. Germline assignment: CDR1 MNHEY and CDR2 SMNVEV (reference sequence). The V end was cut by 4 bases, the J end by 2 bases, with 11 bases between. CDR3 protein: CASSWQFKTNEKLFF. The CDR3 DNA reads as TGTGCCAGCAGTTGGCAGTTTAAGACTAATGAAAAACTGTTTTTT.

This chain links TRBV4-2 with TRBJ2-1, with 7 bases aligning to TRBD2. V trimming: 1 base; J trimming: 4 bases; junction bases outside the gene matches: 7. In germline, CDR1 is LGHNA, CDR2 YNFKEQ. This CDR3 spans 16 amino acids. This CDR3 reads CASSQGNAGAYNEQFF. In DNA form, the CDR3 reads TGTGCCAGCAGCCAAGGTAATGCGGGAGCGTACAATGAGCAGTTCTTC.

Notes on this clonotype: At one boundary the junction diverges from the germline segment, which might be a read error. The chain carries TRBV12-3 or TRBV12-4 and TRBJ2-5; 11 positions agree with TRBD2. CDR3 length equals 15 residues. The CDR3 loop reads CASSIKLAGEEAQYF. The CDR3 region has the DNA TGTGCCAGCAGCATCAAACTAGCGGGGGAAGAGGCCCAGTACTTC.

Only a few counts were recorded for this clonotype. V gene TRBV25-1 combines with J gene TRBJ2-5, with D possibly being TRBD1 or TRBD2 (5 bases each). This CDR3 comprises 13 residues. Germline V lookup: CDR1 MGHDK, CDR2 SYGVNS. Trimming took off 4 bases at V and 6 bases at J, with 12 bases between the two ends. CDR3 sequence (DNA): TGTGCCAGCAGTGGAGGGGTCGGTCAGACCCAGTACTTC. The encoded protein is CASSGGVGQTQYF.

As to this clonotype: A read error may produce the germline difference seen at one junction end. The V gene is TRBV7-2, the J gene TRBJ2-5; D is tentatively TRBD1 or TRBD2 (7 bases each). The CDR3 covers 15 residues. CDR1 and CDR2 (germline): SGHTA, FQGNSA. This CDR3 is CASGLGGGSIETQYF. CDR3 DNA: TGTGCCAGCGGCTTAGGGGGCGGGAGTATCGAGACCCAGTACTTC.

This chain's CDR3 is CASSPVRSGETQYF. CDR3 DNA: TGTGCCAGCAGCCCGGTTAGGTCCGGGGAGACCCAGTACTTC. The chain carries TRBV7-9 and TRBJ2-5; D is unclear. Trimming removed 5 bases at V and 5 bases at J, with 15 bases between. This CDR3 region has 14 residues. Germline V lookup: CDR1 SEHNR, CDR2 FQNEAQ (reference sequence).

This clonotype was seen a few times. This chain links TRBV2 with TRBJ1-6, with D tentatively TRBD1 (6 bases). The CDR3 length is 17 residues. Germline assignment: CDR1 SNHLY and CDR2 FYNNEI. V dropped 6 bases and J dropped 1 base, with 16 bases sitting between them. Written as DNA, the CDR3 is TGTGCCAGCAGAAACGACAGGCTGGGTTCCTATAATTCACCCCTCCACTTT. Its translation is CASRNDRLGSYNSPLHF.

This chain uses TRBV20-1 with TRBJ2-5; 9 nucleotides align to TRBD1. From germline, CDR1 is DFQATT and CDR2 SNEGSKA (reference sequence). The V gene end was trimmed by 2 bases and the J gene end by 11 bases; junction bases not matched to a gene: 12. The CDR3 is 14 residues long. The DNA of the CDR3 is TGCAGTGCTAGATTATCCGGGACAGGGAATGAGCAGTACTTC. Protein product: CSARLSGTGNEQYF.

The gene calls are TRBV27 and TRBJ2-3; 9 bases line up with TRBD2. V gave up 2 bases and J gave up 6 bases; unmatched junction bases: 9. Germline-derived CDR1 and CDR2 are MNHEY and SMNVEV (reference sequence). The CDR3 has 16 residues. The CDR3 loop reads CASSLGGGAIMDTQYF. CDR3 sequence (DNA): TGTGCCAGCAGTTTAGGCGGGGGGGCGATTATGGATACGCAGTATTTT.

This clonotype was counted a few times. The chain uses TRBV20-1 and TRBJ2-3, with no clear D. Germline values: CDR1 DFQATT, CDR2 SNEGSKA (reference sequence). V was cut by 0 bases and J by 0 bases, with 10 bases left in between. This CDR3 region has 15 residues. The CDR3 region is CSARDPSTSTDTQYF. The CDR3 DNA follows: TGCAGTGCTAGAGATCCCTCTACTAGCACAGATACGCAGTATTTT.

Ten or more counts support this clonotype. The chain recombines TRBV6-5 with TRBJ2-5; TRBD1 matches 9 bases. Germline-derived CDR1 and CDR2 are MNHEY and SVGAGI. The CDR3 sequence is 14 residues long. The trim removed 5 bases at V and 5 bases at J, leaving 6 bases unmatched. The CDR3: CASSPTGGLETQYF. The CDR3 DNA sequence: TGTGCCAGCAGTCCGACAGGGGGTTTGGAGACCCAGTACTTC.

V is TRBV9 and J is TRBJ1-6; D gene ambiguous. The CDR3 is 14 amino acids. Germline loops: CDR1 SGDLS, CDR2 YYNGEE. Trimming took 6 bases from V and 2 from J, leaving 9 bases between them. In DNA form, the CDR3 reads TGTGCCAGCACCTCGGGAGCCTATAATTCACCCCTCCACTTT. This codes for CASTSGAYNSPLHF.

The chain couples TRBV6-6 to TRBJ1-6, with 7 positions matching TRBD1. The V segment lost 6 bases and the J segment 5 bases; nucleotides outside the gene matches: 13. CDR3 length: 17 residues. CDR1 is MNHNY, CDR2 SVGAGI, per germline (reference sequence). CDR3 sequence (DNA): TGTGCCAGCAGCCCCGGGACAGTAAGGGCCGATAATTCACCCCTCCACTTT. Protein: CASSPGTVRADNSPLHF.

CDR3 amino acids: CASRRDRDYNEQFF. The DNA of the CDR3 is TGTGCCAGCCGCCGGGACAGGGATTACAATGAGCAGTTCTTC. The chain combines TRBV6-5 with TRBJ2-1; 9 bases map to TRBD1. The germline gives CDR1 MNHEY, CDR2 SVGAGI. Losses at the gene ends were 8 bases for V and 4 bases for J; bases not matched to a gene: 6. This CDR3 comprises 14 residues.

This chain joins TRBV12-5 and TRBJ2-3; TRBD2 agrees at 13 bases. The CDR3 contains 18 residues. V lost 9 bases and J lost 4; bases outside the gene matches: 16. Germline CDR1 and CDR2: LGHNT and FRNRAP. CDR3 sequence: CASATSGRARLESDTQYF. The CDR3 DNA follows: TGTGCTAGCGCTACTAGCGGGAGGGCCAGGTTGGAGTCAGATACGCAGTATTTT.

The V call is TRBV20-1, the J call TRBJ2-1; 8 bases map to TRBD2. This CDR3 is built from 13 residues. V trimming: 7 bases; J trimming: 9 bases; junction bases outside the gene matches: 11. CDR1 DFQATT and CDR2 SNEGSKA come from the germline V gene (reference sequence). The CDR3 coding sequence is TGCAGTGTTGCGGGGGGCTCCCTACGTGAGCAGTTCTTC. It specifies CSVAGGSLREQFF.

J is TRBJ2-7 and V is TRBV21-1. TRBV21-1 is a known pseudogene. The CDR3 spans 13 residues. CDR3 region: CASSKGRDTEQYF. The CDR3 nucleotides are TGTGCCAGCAGCAAAGGGAGAGATACGGAGCAGTACTTC.

V and J are TRBV3-1 and TRBJ2-1; D remains unclear. Germline CDR1 is LGHDT and CDR2 is YNNKEL (reference sequence). The CDR3 extends over 15 amino acids. V was clipped by 4 bases and J by 9 bases, with 19 bases between them. CDR3 coding DNA: TGTGCCAGCAGCCCCGTCCGCGAGAGTGAAGGTGAGCAGTTCTTC. As protein: CASSPVRESEGEQFF.